This T cell receptor (beta chain) was retrieved from a study of blood T cell repertoires in COVID-19. Study information: The United States, Italy and Spain were the sources of the acute and convalescent COVID-19 samples. Sample material is recorded as cDNA or gDNA derived from T cells, B-cell-depleted T cells, or PBMCs.

Original processing notes: Scientists estimated how many nucleated cells there were by amplifying reference gene primers. Using immunoSEQ multiplex PCR, the repertoire was profiled, and TCRdb retains in-frame clones only, with some absent. V and J calls and clone size are given by that table; D and trimming were obtained from the DNA. The top ten hold about 5% of the sample, which has more than 80,000 clones, around 90% seen once. CDR3 length equals 18 residues. Looked up from germline, CDR1 is SEHNR and CDR2 is FQNEAQ (reference sequence). J was trimmed by 6 bases and V by 1 base; bases with no gene match: 11.

This chain uses TRBV7-9 with TRBJ2-3; 12 nucleotides match TRBD2. Sample: peripheral blood. The TCR comes from a middle-aged man with acute or convalescent COVID-19. The CDR3 DNA is TGTGCCAGCAGCTTAGTTCGGGTGACTAGCGGGAGCCCCGATACGCAGTATTTT. Encoded protein: CASSLVRVTSGSPDTQYF.